Listed below are T cell receptor beta chains from one sample, sequenced in a study of T cell changes during pregnancy in multiple sclerosis. Profiled with immunoSEQ multiplex PCR; TCRdb holds only in-frame clones, not every one. This table holds approximately 48,000 clones, 92% found once. The input for sequencing was CD4+ T cells from peripheral blood mononuclear cells, taken after pregnancy. Every receptor here comes from a female donor with multiple sclerosis, enrolled in a pregnancy study. The conserved cysteine and the conserved F or W are not part of the CDR3 here. The order of the fields is V gene, J gene, CDR3 protein.

v_call: TRBV6-1
j_call: TRBJ1-4
cdr3_aa: ASRAGLWNEKLF

v_call: TRBV7-2
j_call: TRBJ1-2
cdr3_aa: ASSLGGGPQYGYT

v_call: TRBV7-2
j_call: TRBJ1-3
cdr3_aa: ASSRTAAGGNTIY

v_call: TRBV28
j_call: TRBJ1-3
cdr3_aa: ASSRGPRSGNTIY

v_call: TRBV7-8
j_call: TRBJ1-2
cdr3_aa: ATNPRRGTNYGYT

v_call: TRBV11-2
j_call: TRBJ2-7
cdr3_aa: ASSAIRDRVSEQY

v_call: TRBV6-1
j_call: TRBJ2-7
cdr3_aa: ASSEAAWSQY

v_call: TRBV6-5
j_call: TRBJ2-1
cdr3_aa: ASSLDRGRYNEQF

v_call: TRBV27
j_call: TRBJ2-2
cdr3_aa: ASSLVARFPNTGELF

v_call: TRBV4-2
j_call: TRBJ2-6
cdr3_aa: ASSQVGGAGANVLT

v_call: TRBV7-9
j_call: TRBJ1-1
cdr3_aa: ASSPDRGRNTEAF

v_call: TRBV7-3
j_call: TRBJ2-3
cdr3_aa: ASSLVGEPDTQY

v_call: TRBV7-5
j_call: TRBJ1-5
cdr3_aa: VRSWGDRAYNQPQH

v_call: TRBV12-5
j_call: TRBJ1-5
cdr3_aa: ASGLVITGQQKYSNQPQH

v_call: TRBV27
j_call: TRBJ2-7
cdr3_aa: ASGPGLPVENEQY

v_call: TRBV25-1
j_call: TRBJ2-7
cdr3_aa: ASSEWRELGEQY

v_call: TRBV10-1
j_call: TRBJ2-1
cdr3_aa: ASSESSGDGNEQF

v_call: TRBV10-2
j_call: TRBJ2-4
cdr3_aa: ASSTLAGGAIQY

v_call: TRBV11-2
j_call: TRBJ2-2
cdr3_aa: ASSFGRPNTGELF

v_call: TRBV29-1
j_call: TRBJ1-1
cdr3_aa: SVDPSGSKSAF

v_call: TRBV7-2
j_call: TRBJ2-4
cdr3_aa: ASSPRQARAKNIQY

v_call: TRBV28
j_call: TRBJ2-7
cdr3_aa: ASSSTLAGGRQY

v_call: TRBV10-1
j_call: TRBJ2-7
cdr3_aa: ATPDGDRPSSYEQY

v_call: TRBV5-1
j_call: TRBJ2-7
cdr3_aa: ASRAGDSYEQY

v_call: TRBV5-1
j_call: TRBJ1-1
cdr3_aa: ASSSGQHTEAF

v_call: TRBV18
j_call: TRBJ1-5
cdr3_aa: ASSSTGANQPQH

v_call: TRBV30
j_call: TRBJ1-3
cdr3_aa: ASIGNTIY

v_call: TRBV18
j_call: TRBJ1-5
cdr3_aa: ASSRQGANQPQH

v_call: TRBV30
j_call: TRBJ2-3
cdr3_aa: AWSGGTVGGDTQY

v_call: TRBV5-8
j_call: TRBJ1-1
cdr3_aa: ASSLAGTGNTEAF

v_call: TRBV28
j_call: TRBJ2-7
cdr3_aa: ASSLPDKSYEQY

v_call: TRBV4-1
j_call: TRBJ2-5
cdr3_aa: ASSIRDRETQY

v_call: TRBV19
j_call: TRBJ2-5
cdr3_aa: ASSITSGAQETQY

v_call: TRBV9
j_call: TRBJ2-3
cdr3_aa: ASSVLKDGGTDTQY

v_call: TRBV6-6
j_call: TRBJ2-7
cdr3_aa: ASGLSGQTSYEQY

v_call: TRBV6-1
j_call: TRBJ1-1
cdr3_aa: ASRRRTGEETEAF

v_call: TRBV5-4
j_call: TRBJ2-7
cdr3_aa: ASSLGTGFSSYEQY

v_call: TRBV27
j_call: TRBJ2-7
cdr3_aa: ASSSQGARAYEQY

v_call: TRBV27
j_call: TRBJ2-7
cdr3_aa: ASSSTPGQGTYEQY

v_call: TRBV5-1
j_call: TRBJ2-3
cdr3_aa: ASSFRGSSTDTQY

v_call: TRBV19
j_call: TRBJ2-1
cdr3_aa: ASSIEGGRAFNEQF